This TCR beta chain was recorded in a study of blood T cell repertoires in COVID-19. The germline V gene has CDR1 DFQATT and CDR2 SNEGSKA (reference sequence). CDR3 size: 11 residues. V gave up 5 bases and J gave up 4 bases, with 9 bases separating them. Generated by immunoSEQ multiplex PCR, the TCRdb table keeps only in-frame clones and is missing some. The data show roughly 97,000 clones, approximately 80% seen once. This TCR was sampled from a man in his 60s with acute or convalescent COVID-19. Sequencing was performed on peripheral blood. This chain joins TRBV20-1 and TRBJ2-7; no clear D. The CDR3 sequence: CSAAILYEQYV. The CDR3 DNA is TGCAGTGCTGCGATTTTGTACGAGCAGTACGTC.